Given below is one T cell receptor beta chain in context. Its antigen remains unidentified. This record belongs to a study of graft-versus-host responses after intestinal transplantation. Produced via immunoSEQ multiplex PCR; TCRdb's table is partial and in-frame only. This sample yields 95,000 to 130,000 clones, of which 90% are seen a single time; roughly 0.2% belongs to the top ten. Sequenced here: unstimulated CD4+ T cells sorted from spleen or lymph node cells, sampled before intestinal transplant. The TCR was taken from a human donor who received an intestinal transplant.

The CDR3 coding sequence is TGTGCCAGCAGCCAAAGAGCGGGCTCCACTCAGTTCTTC. This sequence encodes CASSQRAGSTQFF. The chain recombines TRBV28 with TRBJ2-1, with D tentatively TRBD2 (6 bases). CDR3 length: 13 residues. Trimming removed 6 bases at V and 13 bases at J, with 19 bases between. Germline values: CDR1 MDHEN, CDR2 SYDVKM.